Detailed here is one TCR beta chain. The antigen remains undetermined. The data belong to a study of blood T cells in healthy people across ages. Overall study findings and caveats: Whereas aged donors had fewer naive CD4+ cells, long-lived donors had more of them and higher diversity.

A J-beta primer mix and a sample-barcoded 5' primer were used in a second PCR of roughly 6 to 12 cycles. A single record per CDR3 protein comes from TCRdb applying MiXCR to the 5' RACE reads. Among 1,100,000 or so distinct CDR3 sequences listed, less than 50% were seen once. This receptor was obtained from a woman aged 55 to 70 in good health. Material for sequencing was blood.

CDR3 amino acids: CASSQVSTEFNEKLFF. The CDR3 bases are TGCGCCAGCAGCCAAGTATCCACAGAATTTAATGAAAAACTGTTTTTT. The genes are TRBV4-1 and TRBJ1-4; D remains ambiguous. Trimming left V 1 base short and J 4 bases short, with 13 bases between. Germline CDR1 reads MGHRA; CDR2 reads YSYEKL. This CDR3 region has 16 residues.